This T cell receptor (beta chain) was observed in a study of T-cell memory formation after mild COVID-19. Across the study: Among the donors, TCR clusters were largely specific to each donor. Study observations and caveats: Whereas later expanders leaned CD4+, clones contracting day 15 to 85 showed a balanced CD4/CD8 makeup. Among CD4+ contracting clones, most were CM and EM, and CD8+ ones EMRA.

The germline V gene encodes CDR1 SEHNR and CDR2 FQNEAQ (reference sequence). J lost 0 bases, V lost 8 bases, and 12 bases had no gene match. CDR3 length equals 18 residues. After 5'RACE with constant-segment primers, TCR alpha and TCR beta cDNA libraries carrying sample barcodes and UMIs were obtained. TCRdb processed the 5' RACE reads anew with MiXCR; each CDR3 protein has one entry. The data hold about 470,000 distinct CDR3 sequences, with 15% to 20% observed a single time. The table lists this clonotype with a few counts. Its specificity is unknown. The sequenced sample was PBMCs or a T cell subset sorted from them (not recorded which). This chain joins TRBV7-9 and TRBJ2-1; 11 bases align to TRBD2. This clonotype was sampled from an adult woman who had mild COVID-19 (a few samples of this study predate the infection). Cell type and time point are not known. As DNA, the CDR3 is TGTGCCAGCCCACCTGGGACTAGCGGCCTTGACTCCTACAATGAGCAGTTCTTC. This encodes CASPPGTSGLDSYNEQFF.